This T cell receptor (beta chain) derives from a study of shared clonotypes between healthy human individuals. General observations from the study: Only blood underwent sampling, and tissue repertoires likely differ.

Data came from immunoSEQ multiplex PCR; TCRdb stores just in-frame clones and leaves some out. This sample has about half a million clones, with roughly 80% found just once. As concerns this clone: Its target is unknown.

CDR3 size: 16 residues. Germline loops: CDR1 SGHTA, CDR2 FQGTGA. J gave up 3 bases and V 4 bases, and 6 bases lay outside the gene matches. Each of the donors was a healthy adult who was HIV-negative and had not had a recent acute infection or vaccination. The sequenced material came from PBMCs. The receptor's source is a woman between 40 and 50 years old in good health. Some clones in this sample may be carry-over from other donors' samples. The chain uses TRBV7-3 and TRBJ2-3, with TRBD2 identical over 11 bases. CDR3 sequence reads: CASSSIAGGPTDTQYF. CDR3 nucleotides: TGTGCCAGCAGCTCAATAGCGGGAGGGCCGACAGATACGCAGTATTTT.